The 2 T cell receptor beta chains reported below all come from one sample, sequenced in a study of T cells in Graves' hyperthyroidism and ophthalmopathy (dated by TCRdb to between 2018 and 2021). The method was multiplex PCR. The run used an Illumina HiSeq 2000. The TCR beta CDR3 regions were amplified from RNA transcripts. A first-round RT-PCR of the TCR CDR3 used the HTBI primer set with the Qiagen OneStep RT-PCR kit. The public reads were reprocessed in TCRdb via fastp at Q25 and MiXCR, keeping in-frame beta chains. Entries that share a CDR3 protein sequence are merged under the most common genes and DNA. The sample table records hundreds of thousands of distinct CDR3 sequences; roughly 20% of these occur just once. The ten biggest clones cover about 35% of the sample. The sequencing sample was made of blood. Receptors were obtained from a man younger than 40 with Graves' ophthalmopathy.

The rearrangement joins TRBV6-1 to TRBJ2-7; maybe TRBD1 (6 bases). Trimming pared 5 bases from V and 5 bases from J, leaving 28 bases between. Looked up from germline, CDR1 is MNHNS and CDR2 is SASEGT. The CDR3 contains 18 residues. The CDR3 loop is CASSSPDSNFFHLHEQYF. CDR3 bases: TGTGCCAGCAGTTCCCCGGACAGCAACTTCTTCCACCTACACGAGCAGTACTTC.

This clonotype has a count of ten or more. This chain uses TRBV13 with TRBJ1-5; D uncertain. V gave up 3 bases and J gave up 1 base, with 4 bases separating them. The CDR3 has 13 residues. Looked up from germline, CDR1 is PRHDT and CDR2 is FYEKMQ (reference sequence). The CDR3 DNA sequence: TGTGCCAGCAGCTTTGAGAGCAATCAGCCCCAGCATTTT. Its translation: CASSFESNQPQHF.